These 18 T cell receptor beta chains originate from one sample sequenced in a study of blood T cells in healthy people across ages. The authors ran a second PCR of about 6 to 12 cycles using a sample-barcoded 5' primer and a J-beta primer mix. TCRdb reprocessed the 5' RACE reads with MiXCR, giving one entry per CDR3 protein. The table records approximately 810,000 distinct CDR3 sequences, approximately 35% of them present only once. What was sequenced was blood. These receptors were collected from a man between 18 and 35 years old in good health.

The gene calls are TRBV4-1 and TRBJ2-1, with D perhaps matching TRBD1 or TRBD2 (6 bases each). V was shortened by 5 bases and J by 2 bases, with 13 bases between the two germline ends. Germline-derived CDR1 and CDR2 are MGHRA and YSYEKL. The CDR3 covers 15 residues. The CDR3 sequence is CASSEGVAAYNEQFF. The CDR3 DNA follows: TGCGCCAGCAGCGAGGGGGTAGCGGCCTACAATGAGCAGTTCTTC.

At least ten counts were recorded for this clonotype. The V and J genes are TRBV12-3 or TRBV12-4 and TRBJ2-1; 7 nucleotides agree with TRBD1. The CDR3 contains 16 residues. The V segment lost 6 bases and the J segment 0 bases; nucleotides outside the gene matches: 8. The CDR3 region is CASRPTGQSSYNEQFF. In DNA form, the CDR3 reads TGTGCCAGCAGACCCACGGGACAGTCCTCCTACAATGAGCAGTTCTTC.

This clonotype was found many times. This sequence joins TRBV4-1 and TRBJ2-1, with TRBD2 matching 15 bases. The J call could be wrong; TRBJ2-7 is a better fit for the DNA end. CDR1 and CDR2 (germline): MGHRA, YSYEKL. There are 19 residues in the CDR3. The CDR3 here is CASSLGLAGGLPSYNEQYF. The CDR3 DNA reads TGCGCCAGCAGCCTCGGACTAGCGGGGGGGTTACCCTCCTACAATGAGCAGTACTTC.

This clonotype was counted only a few times. V and J are TRBV7-2 and TRBJ2-1; the D gene could be TRBD1 or TRBD2 (5 bases each). The CDR3 consists of 15 residues. Trimming stripped 5 bases from V and 2 bases from J, with 13 bases between. Germline lookup yields CDR1 SGHTA and CDR2 FQGNSA. The CDR3 is CASSTSGTPYNEQFF. As DNA, the CDR3 is TGTGCCAGCAGCACGTCCGGGACCCCCTACAATGAGCAGTTCTTC.

The chain has TRBV5-1 and TRBJ2-2, with D unresolved. Per the germline V gene, CDR1 is SGHRS and CDR2 is YFSETQ. Trimming shortened V by 0 bases and J by 5 bases, and 14 bases separated the two germline ends. CDR3 length: 16 amino acids. CDR3 nucleotides: TGCGCCAGCAGCTTGGACCTGAGGACGACTACCGGGGAGCTGTTTTTT. Encoded protein: CASSLDLRTTTGELFF.

The CDR3 protein is CVTQGAGSGNTIYF. The CDR3 bases are TGTGTCACCCAGGGGGCCGGGTCTGGAAACACCATATATTTT. This rearrangement joins TRBV12-3 or TRBV12-4 to TRBJ1-3; TRBD1 aligns across 8 bases. The CDR3 consists of 14 residues.

This clonotype was observed a single time. The chain carries TRBV5-6 and TRBJ2-7; no definite D call. The J call may be incorrect, as the DNA end agrees better with TRBJ2-5. Germline values: CDR1 SGHDT, CDR2 YYEEEE. This CDR3 spans 15 amino acids. The CDR3 spells CASSLLGREQETQYF. The CDR3 nucleotides read TGTGCCAGCAGCTTGTTAGGGCGAGAACAAGAGACCCAGTACTTC.

This clonotype was counted ten times or more. This sequence joins TRBV10-3 and TRBJ2-4, with D possibly matching TRBD2 (5 bases). The CDR3 consists of 14 residues. The germline gives CDR1 ENHRY, CDR2 SYGVKD. The V and J ends lost 0 bases and 6 bases respectively, with 9 bases between them. The CDR3 region is CAISESAGGNIQYF. The CDR3 DNA is TGTGCCATCAGTGAGTCGGCCGGAGGAAACATTCAGTACTTC.

V is TRBV4-1 and J is TRBJ1-5, with D tentatively TRBD1 (6 bases). The germline gives CDR1 MGHRA, CDR2 YSYEKL. The CDR3 contains 15 residues. Trimming shortened V by 2 bases and J by 9 bases, and 17 bases separated the two germline ends. CDR3 protein: CASSQLPQGLGPQHF. CDR3 sequence (DNA): TGCGCCAGCAGCCAATTACCACAGGGATTAGGGCCCCAGCATTTT.

This chain connects TRBV6-2 or TRBV6-3 to TRBJ2-7; no definite D call. Between the trimmed V and J ends, which lost 5 bases and 7 bases, there was a span of 12 bases. Germline loops: CDR1 MNHEY, CDR2 SVGEGT. The CDR3 has 12 amino acids. CDR3 sequence: CASSPGYLEQYF. Written as DNA, the CDR3 is TGTGCCAGCAGTCCGGGCTACTTGGAGCAGTACTTC.

This clonotype was detected a few times. The rearrangement joins TRBV7-9 to TRBJ1-1; tentative D call: TRBD1 (6 bases). The CDR3 has 12 residues. Germline loops: CDR1 SEHNR, CDR2 FQNEAQ (reference sequence). The V and J ends lost 5 bases and 8 bases respectively, with 12 bases between them. CDR3 in amino acids: CASSPRGDEAFF. CDR3 nucleotide sequence: TGTGCCAGCAGCCCGAGGGGGGACGAAGCTTTCTTT.

The chain is built from TRBV27 and TRBJ1-5, with a weak D call TRBD1 (5 bases). CDR1 and CDR2 from the germline V gene are MNHEY and SMNVEV (reference sequence). Between the trimmed V and J ends, which lost 5 bases and 1 base, there was a span of 12 bases. CDR3 length equals 15 residues. The CDR3 protein is CASSPRDPSNQPQHF. CDR3 nucleotides: TGTGCCAGCAGTCCTAGGGACCCGAGCAATCAGCCCCAGCATTTT.

Regarding this clonotype: A much larger clone is a single base away; this may be a read error. Here the CDR3 reads CASGPGTGGLNEQFF. The CDR3 coding sequence is TGTGCCAGCGGTCCCGGGACAGGGGGCCTCAATGAGCAGTTCTTC. The rearrangement joins TRBV12-3 or TRBV12-4 to TRBJ2-1; 12 bases line up with TRBD1. The V gene end was trimmed by 8 bases and the J gene end by 6 bases; junction bases not matched to a gene: 8. CDR3 length equals 15 residues.

This clonotype was found a few times. The J gene is TRBJ2-6, the V gene TRBV21-1; the D call in the table, TRBD1, was not verified against the DNA. TRBV21-1 is a pseudogene locus. The CDR3 spans 19 residues. The CDR3 bases are TGTGCCAGCAGCAATGGACGCCCAGCCATGGTCTCTGGGGCCAACGTCCTGACTTTC. This sequence encodes CASSNGRPAMVSGANVLTF.

The rearrangement uses TRBV29-1 and TRBJ2-7, with D possibly called TRBD1 or TRBD2 (5 bases each). V lost 6 bases and J lost 0, with 9 bases in between. Germline V gives CDR1 SQVTM, CDR2 ANQGSEA. The CDR3 has 12 amino acids. The CDR3 nucleotides read TGCAGCGTCAGGGACGGCTCCTACGAGCAGTACTTC. Translating it yields CSVRDGSYEQYF.

V gene TRBV11-2 combines with J gene TRBJ2-1; D is perhaps TRBD2 (6 bases). The CDR3 runs 14 residues. Trimming took 3 bases from V and 9 from J, leaving 15 bases between them. Germline lookup yields CDR1 SGHAT and CDR2 FQNNGV. Here the CDR3 reads CASSFYREAGEQFF. CDR3 sequence (DNA): TGTGCCAGCAGCTTTTACCGGGAAGCGGGTGAGCAGTTCTTC.

This chain uses TRBV20-1 with TRBJ1-6, with a weak D call TRBD1 (5 bases). CDR3 length: 16 residues. Between the trimmed V and J ends, which lost 7 bases and 8 bases, there was a span of 24 bases. Per the germline V gene, CDR1 is DFQATT and CDR2 is SNEGSKA (reference sequence). DNA for the CDR3: TGCAGTGTTAGTTATCAGGGACCTGCCGGGGATTCACCCCTCCACTTT. As protein: CSVSYQGPAGDSPLHF.

This rearrangement joins TRBV2 to TRBJ1-2; D perhaps matches TRBD1 (5 bases). There are 13 residues in the CDR3. The germline gives CDR1 SNHLY, CDR2 FYNNEI. The ends were cut back, 7 bases at V and 7 bases at J, with 16 bases in the middle. CDR3 sequence reads: CASTLSSGGGYTF. Written as DNA, the CDR3 is TGTGCCAGCACCCTCTCGAGCGGGGGTGGCTACACCTTC.